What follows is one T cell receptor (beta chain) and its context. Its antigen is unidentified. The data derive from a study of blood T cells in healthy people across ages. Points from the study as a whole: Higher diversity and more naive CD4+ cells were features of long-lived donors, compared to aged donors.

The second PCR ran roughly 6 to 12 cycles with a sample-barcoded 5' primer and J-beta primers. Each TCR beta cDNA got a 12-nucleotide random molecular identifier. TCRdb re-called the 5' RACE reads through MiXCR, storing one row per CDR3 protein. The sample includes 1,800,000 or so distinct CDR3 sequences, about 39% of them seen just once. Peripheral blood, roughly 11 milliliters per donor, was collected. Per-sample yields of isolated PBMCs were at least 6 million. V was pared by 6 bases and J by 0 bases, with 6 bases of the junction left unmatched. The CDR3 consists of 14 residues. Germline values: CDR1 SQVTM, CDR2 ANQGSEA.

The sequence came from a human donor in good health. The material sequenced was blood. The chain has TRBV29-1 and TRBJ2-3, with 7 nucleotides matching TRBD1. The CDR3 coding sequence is TGCAGCGTAAGACAGGGATATAGCACAGATACGCAGTATTTT. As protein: CSVRQGYSTDTQYF.